This T cell receptor (beta chain) comes out of a study of cytomegalovirus exposure and HLA in healthy donors. The PCR was carried out with 60 Vbeta primers and 13 Jbeta primers. The table came from immunoSEQ multiplex PCR; TCRdb's copy has only in-frame clones and leaves some out. Of about 89,000 clones detected, roughly 79% appear once; the ten largest clones hold 1.4%. Study observations and caveats: A prior analysis recorded that most TCR beta V segments were productive about 87% or about 30% of the time.

With respect to this clone: Its specificity is not known.

V was pared by 0 bases and J by 4 bases, with 9 bases between. CDR1 SGHAT and CDR2 FQNNGV come from the germline V gene. This CDR3 region has 14 residues. The rearrangement joins TRBV11-2 to TRBJ1-1, with D possibly being TRBD1 (5 bases). Sequences were obtained from PBMCs. The sequence was collected from a male donor in good health and CMV-seronegative. The CDR3 loop reads CASSLESGLTEAFF. The CDR3 DNA follows: TGTGCCAGCAGCTTAGAATCGGGACTCACTGAAGCTTTCTTT.